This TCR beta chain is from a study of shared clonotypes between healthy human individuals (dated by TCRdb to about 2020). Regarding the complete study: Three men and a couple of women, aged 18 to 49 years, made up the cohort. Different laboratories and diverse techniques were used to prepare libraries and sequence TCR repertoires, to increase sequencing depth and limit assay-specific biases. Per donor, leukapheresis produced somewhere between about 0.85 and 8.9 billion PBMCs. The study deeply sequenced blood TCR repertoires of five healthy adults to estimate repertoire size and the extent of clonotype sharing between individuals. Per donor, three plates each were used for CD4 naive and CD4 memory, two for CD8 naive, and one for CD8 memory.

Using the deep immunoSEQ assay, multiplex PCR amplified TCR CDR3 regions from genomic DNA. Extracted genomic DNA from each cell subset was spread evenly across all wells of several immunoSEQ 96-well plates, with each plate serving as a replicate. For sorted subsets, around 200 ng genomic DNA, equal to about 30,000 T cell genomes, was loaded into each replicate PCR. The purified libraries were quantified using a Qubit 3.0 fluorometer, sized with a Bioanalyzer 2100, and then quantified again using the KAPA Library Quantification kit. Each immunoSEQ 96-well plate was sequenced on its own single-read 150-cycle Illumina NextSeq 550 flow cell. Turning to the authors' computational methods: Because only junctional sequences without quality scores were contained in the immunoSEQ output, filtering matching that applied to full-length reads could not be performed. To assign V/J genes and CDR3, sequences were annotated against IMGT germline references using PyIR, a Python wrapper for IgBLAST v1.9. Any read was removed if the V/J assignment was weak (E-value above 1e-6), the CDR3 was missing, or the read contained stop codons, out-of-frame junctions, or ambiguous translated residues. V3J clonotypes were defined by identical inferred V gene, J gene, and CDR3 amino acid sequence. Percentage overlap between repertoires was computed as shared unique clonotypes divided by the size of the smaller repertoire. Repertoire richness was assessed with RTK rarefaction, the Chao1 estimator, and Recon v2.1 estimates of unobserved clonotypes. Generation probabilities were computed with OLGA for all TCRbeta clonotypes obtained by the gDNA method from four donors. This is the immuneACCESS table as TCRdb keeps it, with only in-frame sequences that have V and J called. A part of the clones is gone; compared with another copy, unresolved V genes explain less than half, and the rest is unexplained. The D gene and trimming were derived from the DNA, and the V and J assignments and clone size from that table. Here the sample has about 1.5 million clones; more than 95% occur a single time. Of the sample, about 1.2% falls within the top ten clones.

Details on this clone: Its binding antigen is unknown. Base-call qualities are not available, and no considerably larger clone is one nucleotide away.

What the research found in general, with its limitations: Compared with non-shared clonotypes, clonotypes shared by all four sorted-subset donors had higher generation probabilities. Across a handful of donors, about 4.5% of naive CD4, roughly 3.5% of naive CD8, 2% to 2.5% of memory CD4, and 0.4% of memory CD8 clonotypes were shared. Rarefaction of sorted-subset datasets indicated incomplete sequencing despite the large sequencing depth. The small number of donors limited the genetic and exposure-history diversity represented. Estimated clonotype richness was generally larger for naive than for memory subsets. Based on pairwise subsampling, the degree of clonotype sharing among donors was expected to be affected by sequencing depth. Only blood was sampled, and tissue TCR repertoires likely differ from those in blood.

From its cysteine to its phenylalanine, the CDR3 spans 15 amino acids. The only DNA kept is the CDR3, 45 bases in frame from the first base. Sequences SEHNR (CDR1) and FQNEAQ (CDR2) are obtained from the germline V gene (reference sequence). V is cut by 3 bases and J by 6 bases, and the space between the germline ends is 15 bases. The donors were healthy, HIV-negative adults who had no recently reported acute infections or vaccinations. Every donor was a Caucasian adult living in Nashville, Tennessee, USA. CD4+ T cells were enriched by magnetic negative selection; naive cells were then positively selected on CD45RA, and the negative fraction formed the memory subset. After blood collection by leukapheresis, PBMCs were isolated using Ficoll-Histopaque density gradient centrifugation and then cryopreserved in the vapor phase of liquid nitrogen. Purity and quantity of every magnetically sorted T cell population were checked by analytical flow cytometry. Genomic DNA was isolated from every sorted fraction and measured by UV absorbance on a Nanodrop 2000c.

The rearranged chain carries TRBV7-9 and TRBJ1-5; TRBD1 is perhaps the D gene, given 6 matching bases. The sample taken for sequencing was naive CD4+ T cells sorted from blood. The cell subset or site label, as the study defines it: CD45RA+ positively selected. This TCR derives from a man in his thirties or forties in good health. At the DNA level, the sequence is TGTGCCAGCAGCTTTGCAGGGGTCGACTCTCAGCCCCAGCATTTT. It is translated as CASSFAGVDSQPQHF.